A single sample gave rise to the 26 T cell receptor beta chains below, sequenced in a study of low-dose radiotherapy and immunotherapy resistance in tumors. Time point defined: after trial treatment. Treatment in this sample: LDRT plus nivolumab, ipilimumab, low-dose cyclophosphamide and aspirin (RACIN trial). Gene-specific TRAV and TRBV primers were used for first-strand cDNA, covering alpha and beta chains. TCR amplification used 20 PCR cycles, a constant-region primer and a V-primer adapter. Using its own MiXCR run on the reads, TCRdb lists one record per CDR3 protein. The sample holds around 100,000 distinct CDR3 sequences, more than 20% seen once. This material consisted of PBMCs, taken after low-dose radiotherapy plus immunotherapy. All receptors come from a male donor with prostate cancer.

This clonotype was seen many times. The V call is TRBV6-5, the J call TRBJ2-1, with D perhaps TRBD1 (6 bases). Germline-derived CDR1 and CDR2 are MNHEY and SVGAGI. This CDR3 region has 14 residues. Trimming took off 6 bases at V and 4 bases at J, with 13 bases between the two ends. The CDR3 nucleotides read TGTGCCAGCAGGTCCGGGACATATTACAATGAGCAGTTCTTC. Translated: CASRSGTYYNEQFF.

This clonotype was found many times. The chain has TRBV10-3 and TRBJ2-7; a weak D match, TRBD1 (5 bases). The germline V gene has CDR1 ENHRY and CDR2 SYGVKD. CDR3 length: 11 amino acids. V lost 4 bases to trimming and J lost 6 bases, with 7 bases between them. DNA for the CDR3: TGTGCCATCAGTGTGCAGGGCGAGCAGTACTTC. Amino acid sequence: CAISVQGEQYF.

The rearrangement links TRBV5-1 to TRBJ2-2, with a possible D match to TRBD2 (5 bases). Trimming left V 5 bases short and J 4 bases short, with 12 bases between. This CDR3 spans 14 amino acids. CDR1 SGHRS and CDR2 YFSETQ come from the germline V gene. The CDR3 reads CASSPGYVTGELFF. CDR3 DNA sequence: TGCGCCAGCAGTCCGGGATACGTCACCGGGGAGCTGTTTTTT.

This clonotype was detected ten times or more. This chain joins TRBV12-3 or TRBV12-4 and TRBJ2-5; D possibly uses TRBD1 or TRBD2 (6 bases each). This CDR3 comprises 16 residues. Trimming took off 2 bases at V and 2 bases at J, with 15 bases between the two ends. As DNA, the CDR3 is TGTGCCAGCAGTTTATCCGCAGGCGGGACACAAGAGACCCAGTACTTC. Protein: CASSLSAGGTQETQYF.

This clonotype was seen repeatedly, ten times or more. This chain links TRBV29-1 with TRBJ2-5; 8 nucleotides align to TRBD1. The length of the CDR3 is 14 residues. Germline lookup yields CDR1 SQVTM and CDR2 ANQGSEA. With V trimmed by 5 bases and J by 0 bases, 5 bases remained unmatched. In nucleotides, the CDR3 is TGCAGCGTTACAGGGGGAAAGTACCAAGAGACCCAGTACTTC. Protein product: CSVTGGKYQETQYF.

Ten or more counts support this clonotype. The chain combines TRBV15 with TRBJ1-2, with D possibly matching TRBD1 (6 bases). The CDR3 consists of 14 residues. Trimming removed 6 bases at V and 0 bases at J, with 11 bases between. Germline-derived CDR1 and CDR2 are LNHNV and YYDKDF (reference sequence). CDR3 in DNA: TGTGCCACCAGAGGGGGGAGAGCTAACTATGGCTACACCTTC. Protein sequence: CATRGGRANYGYTF.

This clonotype was recorded at least ten times. The chain carries TRBV3-1 and TRBJ2-2; 8 bases are shared with TRBD2. With 6 bases clipped from V and 6 bases from J, the junction kept 9 bases outside the gene matches. From germline, CDR1 is LGHDT and CDR2 YNNKEL (reference sequence). This CDR3 has 15 amino acids. The CDR3 loop reads CASRSGTRDAGELFF. CDR3 DNA: TGTGCCAGCAGATCCGGGACTAGAGATGCCGGGGAGCTGTTTTTT.

In its sample, this clonotype was seen many times. This chain links TRBV7-8 with TRBJ2-3; TRBD2 matches 7 bases. V shed 3 bases and J 3 bases; nucleotides not matched to a gene: 12. The CDR3 length is 17 residues. CDR1 is SGHVS and CDR2 is FQNEAQ in the germline V gene. CDR3 sequence reads: CASSFHPRTSGTDTQYF. In nucleotides, the CDR3 is TGTGCCAGCAGCTTCCACCCCCGGACTAGTGGTACAGATACGCAGTATTTT. Drawing the rest from reference TRBV7-8 and TRBJ2-3, the complete variable domain is GAGVSQSPRYKVAKRGQDVALRCDPISGHVSLFWYQQALGQGPEFLTYFQNEAQLDKSGLPSDRFFAERPEGSVSTLKIQRTQQEDSAVYLCASSFHPRTSGTDTQYFGPGTRLTVL.

V and J are TRBV6-2 or TRBV6-3 and TRBJ1-6, with unresolved D. The length of the CDR3 is 11 residues. The germline CDR1 and CDR2 sequences are MNHEY and SVGEGT. The V end was cut by 6 bases, the J end by 13 bases, with 10 bases between. In nucleotides, the CDR3 is TGTGCCAGCAGACGGGCCTTCCCCCTCCACTTT. Translation gives CASRRAFPLHF.

On this clonotype: Since a much larger clone is just one base distant, this may be a read error. This rearrangement joins TRBV7-9 to TRBJ2-7; no clear D. V was trimmed by 5 bases and J by 5 bases, leaving 10 bases between them. CDR1 and CDR2 (germline): SEHNR, FQNEAQ (reference sequence). This CDR3 comprises 12 residues. The CDR3 bases are TGTGCCAGCAGCCCAATGGGTAACGAGCAGTACTTC. Encoded protein: CASSPMGNEQYF. Drawing the rest from reference TRBV7-9 and TRBJ2-7, the complete variable domain is DTGVSQNPRHKITKRGQNVTFRCDPISEHNRLYWYRQTLGQGPEFLTYFQNEAQLEKSRLLSDRFSAERPKGSFSTLEIQRTEQGDSAMYLCASSPMGNEQYFGPGTRLTVT.

Points on this clonotype: This likely stems from a read error, as it lies one base from a far larger clone. CDR3 nucleotide sequence: TGTGCCAGCAGCTCTACCGGGACTAGCCTCGAGCAGTTCTTC. This translates into CASSSTGTSLEQFF. The rearrangement uses TRBV7-2 and TRBJ2-1; 9 nucleotides match TRBD2. The trim removed 4 bases at V and 10 bases at J, leaving 8 bases unmatched. CDR1 is SGHTA, CDR2 FQGNSA, per germline. The CDR3 is 14 residues long. Full variable domain (missing parts from reference TRBV7-2 and TRBJ2-1): GAGVSQSPSNKVTEKGKDVELRCDPISGHTALYWYRQSLGQGLEFLIYFQGNSAPDKSGLPSDRFSAERTGGSVSTLTIQRTQQEDSAVYLCASSSTGTSLEQFFGPGTRLTVL.

In its sample, this clonotype was seen many times. The genes are TRBV7-6 and TRBJ1-3; D remains unclear. Germline-derived CDR1 and CDR2 are SGHVS and FNYEAQ. This CDR3 has 13 amino acids. Between the trimmed V and J ends, which lost 6 bases and 3 bases, there was a span of 9 bases. The CDR3 protein is CASSNSRGNTIYF. The CDR3 coding sequence is TGTGCCAGCAGTAACTCTCGTGGAAACACCATATATTTT.

This clonotype was observed many times. The V and J genes are TRBV6-5 and TRBJ2-5; 11 bases map to TRBD2. V gave up 7 bases and J gave up 5 bases; unmatched junction bases: 9. The CDR3 extends over 15 amino acids. Germline values: CDR1 MNHEY, CDR2 SVGAGI. The CDR3 is CASIGSGGASETQYF. The CDR3 DNA is TGTGCCAGCATTGGTAGCGGGGGGGCTTCTGAGACCCAGTACTTC.

This clonotype has a count of ten or more. The gene calls are TRBV5-1 and TRBJ1-3, with a weak D call TRBD1 (6 bases). This CDR3 has 15 residues. Trimming removed 0 bases at V and 4 bases at J, with 11 bases between. Germline values: CDR1 SGHRS, CDR2 YFSETQ. This CDR3 reads CASSLGPGEGNTIYF. As DNA, the CDR3 is TGCGCCAGCAGCTTGGGTCCAGGGGAAGGAAACACCATATATTTT.

This clonotype was seen a few times. V usage is TRBV6-6 and J usage is TRBJ1-3; D remains unclear. V was pared by 6 bases and J by 4 bases, with 16 bases between. The germline CDR1 and CDR2 sequences are MNHNY and SVGAGI (reference sequence). This CDR3 contains 15 residues. The DNA for the CDR3 is TGTGCCAGCAGCCGGAGCGCTTTAGGAGGAAACACCATATATTTT. Amino acids: CASSRSALGGNTIYF.

Ten or more counts support this clonotype. The V call is TRBV19, the J call TRBJ2-3; 7 bases are shared with TRBD2. The CDR3 runs 14 residues. Per the germline V gene, CDR1 is LNHDA and CDR2 is SQIVND (reference sequence). V lost 11 bases and J lost 2; bases outside the gene matches: 10. The CDR3 here is CAEGLLASTDTQYF. In DNA, the CDR3 is TGTGCCGAGGGCCTACTAGCGTCCACAGATACGCAGTATTTT.

This clonotype was observed many times. The chain is built from TRBV30 and TRBJ1-6; tentatively, D is TRBD1 (5 bases). This CDR3 region has 15 residues. The V and J ends lost 2 bases and 10 bases respectively, with 18 bases between them. Germline loops: CDR1 GTSNPN, CDR2 SVGIG (reference sequence). CDR3 in DNA: TGTGCCTGGAGTTGGGACGGGGAGTTAGGCTCACCCCTCCACTTT. It yields the protein CAWSWDGELGSPLHF.

This clonotype occurred many times. The chain recombines TRBV19 with TRBJ2-1; D is unresolved. The CDR3 runs 13 residues. Trimming took off 5 bases at V and 0 bases at J, with 5 bases between the two ends. CDR1 is LNHDA and CDR2 is SQIVND in the germline V gene (reference sequence). CDR3 amino acids: CASSYSSYNEQFF. CDR3 nucleotides: TGTGCCAGTAGTTATAGCTCCTACAATGAGCAGTTCTTC.

This chain's CDR3 is CASSKGGGSEQFF. As DNA, the CDR3 is TGTGCCAGCAGCAAAGGGGGGGGGAGTGAGCAGTTCTTC. The chain uses TRBV21-1 and TRBJ2-1; no check of the table's D call, TRBD1, against the DNA was made. TRBV21-1 is labeled a pseudogene. The CDR3 consists of 13 residues.

The rearrangement uses TRBV2 and TRBJ2-1; no definite D call. Germline assignment: CDR1 SNHLY and CDR2 FYNNEI. Trimming shortened V by 7 bases and J by 10 bases, and 11 bases separated the two germline ends. The CDR3 consists of 11 residues. CDR3 sequence (DNA): TGTGCCAGCATGTTGGCCCGGGAGCAGTTCTTC. Its translation is CASMLAREQFF.

The sample holds a few counts of this clonotype. This likely came from a read error, as a far larger clone is one base away. The chain carries TRBV6-2 or TRBV6-3 and TRBJ1-5, with D perhaps TRBD1 (6 bases). CDR3 length equals 13 residues. From germline, CDR1 is MNHEY and CDR2 SVGEGT. The CDR3 nucleotides read TGTGCCAGCAGTTATCGGACAGAACAGCCCCTGCATTTT. Residues: CASSYRTEQPLHF.

This clonotype was seen ten or more times. The chain recombines TRBV11-1 with TRBJ2-5, with TRBD2 matching 12 bases. CDR1 SGHAT and CDR2 FQDESV come from the germline V gene (reference sequence). The CDR3 totals 19 residues. V shed 5 bases and J 5 bases; nucleotides not matched to a gene: 18. The CDR3 sequence: CASSPRGRTSGAPPETQYF. CDR3 nucleotide sequence: TGTGCCAGCAGCCCCCGCGGGAGGACTAGCGGGGCTCCTCCGGAGACCCAGTACTTC.

This rearrangement joins TRBV2 to TRBJ2-5, with 9 bases that match TRBD2. J gave up 4 bases and V 0 bases, and 12 bases lay outside the gene matches. Germline CDR1 SNHLY, CDR2 FYNNEI. This CDR3 comprises 18 residues. The CDR3 coding sequence is TGTGCCAGCAGTGAAGCGCTTAGGCGGGGGGGGCGGAGAGAGACCCAGTACTTC. Translation gives CASSEALRRGGRRETQYF.

Ten or more counts support this clonotype. J is TRBJ2-5 and V is TRBV7-2; D is tentatively TRBD1 or TRBD2 (5 bases each). This CDR3 is built from 12 residues. CDR1 and CDR2 (germline): SGHTA, FQGNSA. V lost 3 bases and J 10 bases, leaving 12 bases between the germline ends. Written as DNA, the CDR3 is TGTGCCAGCAGCTTGGGACCAGCAGACCAGTACTTC. Protein sequence: CASSLGPADQYF.

This clonotype was detected ten times or more. The chain uses TRBV19 and TRBJ1-5; D uncertain. The V and J ends lost 5 bases and 4 bases respectively, with 12 bases between them. This CDR3 contains 14 residues. Germline V gene sequence: CDR1 LNHDA, CDR2 SQIVND (reference sequence). CDR3 loop: CASSSGRSNQPQHF. CDR3 nucleotides: TGTGCCAGTAGTTCGGGCCGAAGTAATCAGCCCCAGCATTTT.

This clonotype was detected many times. V and J are TRBV6-5 and TRBJ1-1, with unresolved D. The length of the CDR3 is 14 residues. From germline, CDR1 is MNHEY and CDR2 SVGAGI. V was shortened by 6 bases and J by 1 base, with 12 bases between the two germline ends. In DNA form, the CDR3 reads TGTGCCAGCAGAAAGGGTTGGGGGAACACTGAAGCTTTCTTT. Amino acids: CASRKGWGNTEAFF.